Sequencing of this TCR beta chain was carried out in a study of control samples from healthy donors and cancer patients. Profiling relied on immunoSEQ multiplex PCR, and the TCRdb table lists in-frame clones only, not all of them. The sample records some 130,000 clones, 92% being singletons. The germline gives CDR1 LGHDT, CDR2 YNNKEL (reference sequence). The CDR3 loop spans 14 amino acids. V gave up 0 bases and J gave up 4 bases, with 9 bases separating them. V and J are TRBV3-1 (or the pseudogene TRBV3-2) and TRBJ1-1; a weak D match, TRBD1 (6 bases). This receptor was obtained from a woman aged 45-59 years in good health. The specimen sequenced was blood. CDR3 in DNA: TGTGCCAGCAGCCAAGATGGGGGGGCCACTGAAGCTTTCTTT. Encoded protein: CASSQDGGATEAFF.